These 12 T cell receptor beta chains share one sample of origin, sequenced in a study of OX40 agonist ivuxolimab in advanced cancers. Repertoires were generated with immunoSEQ multiplex PCR, while TCRdb's copy carries only in-frame clones and drops some. The sample lists 130,000 or so clones; approximately 94% were seen once. The sample here was CD4+ or CD8+ T cells sorted from blood, taken in a trial of the OX40 agonist ivuxolimab. These receptors all come from an adult with an advanced solid tumor such as melanoma, head and neck, liver or kidney cancer.

The chain couples TRBV6-5 to TRBJ1-1, with D unclear. The germline gives CDR1 MNHEY, CDR2 SVGAGI. The CDR3 has 14 residues. Trimming removed 0 bases from V and 2 bases from J, with 7 bases in between. CDR3 DNA sequence: TGTGCCAGCAGTTACTCGAGAAGTAACACTGAAGCTTTCTTT. Translated, it gives CASSYSRSNTEAFF.

The chain combines TRBV19 with TRBJ1-5; no reliable D call. Trimming left V 3 bases short and J 7 bases short, with 16 bases between. Looked up from germline, CDR1 is LNHDA and CDR2 is SQIVND (reference sequence). The CDR3 has 15 amino acids. CDR3 nucleotide sequence: TGTGCCAGTAGTATGAGTCAGGCGGGTGGACAGCCCCAGCATTTT. This encodes CASSMSQAGGQPQHF.

This clone was recorded once. The genes are TRBV6-1 and TRBJ1-2; 8 nucleotides agree with TRBD1. Per germline, CDR1 MNHNS and CDR2 SASEGT. J gave up 7 bases and V 7 bases, and 11 bases lay outside the gene matches. CDR3 length: 14 residues. This CDR3 reads CASTQDRAQSGYTF. CDR3 coding DNA: TGTGCCAGCACCCAGGACAGGGCGCAAAGTGGCTACACCTTC.

On this clone itself: Relative to the germline gene, one junction end is altered; a read error may explain this. V usage is TRBV27 and J usage is TRBJ2-7, with D possibly being TRBD1 (5 bases). Germline values: CDR1 MNHEY, CDR2 SMNVEV (reference sequence). This CDR3 contains 15 residues. CDR3 bases: TGTGCCAGCAGTCCGAGTCGACAGAGCTCCTACGGGCAGTACTTC. Its translation is CASSPSRQSSYGQYF.

In DNA form, the CDR3 reads TGTGCCAGCAGCTTAGCGGGGCAGGGGAGGTACGAGCAGTACTTC. Translating it yields CASSLAGQGRYEQYF. The chain uses TRBV7-2 and TRBJ2-7; D may correspond to TRBD1 or TRBD2 (6 bases each). Germline CDR1 reads SGHTA; CDR2 reads FQGNSA. This CDR3 is 15 amino acids long. Trimming pared 0 bases from V and 4 bases from J, leaving 13 bases between.

J is TRBJ2-7 and V is TRBV9, with D perhaps matching TRBD1 or TRBD2 (8 bases each). Germline CDR1 reads SGDLS; CDR2 reads YYNGEE. V was clipped by 2 bases and J by 2 bases, with 17 bases between them. CDR3 length: 16 residues. CDR3 bases: TGTGCCAGCAGCGTCTTAGCGGGGACAGGTCCCTACGAGCAGTACTTC. Translating it yields CASSVLAGTGPYEQYF.

About this clone: Within the sample, other DNA sequences also encode this same CDR3. This rearrangement joins TRBV11-2 to TRBJ1-1; D is possibly TRBD1 (6 bases). V shed 3 bases and J shed 5 bases, with 10 bases lying between them. The CDR3 consists of 13 residues. The germline gives CDR1 SGHAT, CDR2 FQNNGV. The CDR3 coding sequence is TGTGCCAGCAGCTTCACAGGGCGGACTGAAGCTTTCTTT. Amino acids: CASSFTGRTEAFF.

V is TRBV5-4 and J is TRBJ2-5; D is undetermined. This CDR3 is built from 14 residues. The germline CDR1 and CDR2 sequences are SGHNT and YYREEE (reference sequence). Trimming removed 1 base at V and 5 bases at J, with 12 bases between. This CDR3 is CASSLHTVAETQYF. CDR3 DNA sequence: TGTGCCAGCAGCTTGCATACAGTAGCTGAGACCCAGTACTTC.

This clone was found once. Other nucleotide sequences from this sample produce the same CDR3. The chain couples TRBV5-6 to TRBJ2-5, with a possible D match to TRBD1 (6 bases). The CDR3 is 15 residues long. Per the germline V gene, CDR1 is SGHDT and CDR2 is YYEEEE. Trimming removed 0 bases at V and 1 base at J, with 10 bases between. The CDR3 here is CASSLGGGVQETQYF. CDR3 DNA: TGTGCCAGCAGCTTGGGAGGGGGTGTCCAAGAGACCCAGTACTTC.

For the CDR3, the DNA is TGTGCCAGCAGCTTAACCGCAAACTATGGCTACACCTTC. It translates to CASSLTANYGYTF. The chain carries TRBV11-2 and TRBJ1-2, with D unclear. The CDR3 is 13 amino acids. V was cut by 2 bases and J by 2 bases, with 6 bases left in between. CDR1 and CDR2 from the germline V gene are SGHAT and FQNNGV. The whole variable domain, filled in from reference TRBV11-2 and TRBJ1-2, reads EAGVAQSPRYKIIEKRQSVAFWCNPISGHATLYWYQQILGQGPKLLIQFQNNGVVDDSQLPKDRFSAERLKGVDSTLKIQPAKLEDSAVYLCASSLTANYGYTFGSGTRLTVV.

The chain is built from TRBV5-1 and TRBJ2-3; 11 bases are a match to TRBD2. The CDR3 covers 17 residues. Germline values: CDR1 SGHRS, CDR2 YFSETQ. The V segment lost 4 bases and the J segment 4 bases; nucleotides outside the gene matches: 11. CDR3 residues: CASSPSASGGWADTQYF. For the CDR3, the DNA is TGCGCCAGCAGCCCGAGCGCTAGCGGGGGGTGGGCAGATACGCAGTATTTT.

This rearrangement joins TRBV5-1 to TRBJ2-3; 10 bases line up with TRBD2. The CDR3 is made up of 16 amino acids. Germline assignment: CDR1 SGHRS and CDR2 YFSETQ. Unmatched junction bases numbered 1, after V lost 0 bases and J lost 0 bases. The CDR3 sequence is CASSLGTSGSTDTQYF. For the CDR3, the DNA is TGCGCCAGCAGCTTGGGGACTAGCGGAAGCACAGATACGCAGTATTTT. The full variable domain, in which reference TRBV5-1 and TRBJ2-3 provide the parts outside the CDR3, is KAGVTQTPRYLIKTRGQQVTLSCSPISGHRSVSWYQQTPGQGLQFLFEYFSETQRNKGNFPGRFSGRQFSNSRSEMNVSTLELGDSALYLCASSLGTSGSTDTQYFGPGTRLTVL.